These T cell receptor beta chains were read from a single sample in a study of OX40 agonist ivuxolimab in advanced cancers. The repertoire was sequenced with immunoSEQ multiplex PCR; TCRdb's copy has only in-frame clones and lacks some. Here the sample spans tens of thousands of clones, approximately 88% being singletons. This specimen was CD4+ or CD8+ T cells sorted from blood, taken in a trial of the OX40 agonist ivuxolimab. The receptors were gathered from an adult with an advanced solid tumor such as melanoma, head and neck, liver or kidney cancer. Each CDR3 is given with its conserved first and last residue. D genes are given only for firm matches. Clone size is shown for a subset of rows, as once, few, many or a class of expanded clone.

d_call	v_call	j_call	clone_size	cdr3_nt	cdr3_aa
.	TRBV29-1	TRBJ1-1	few	TGCAGCGTTGGACAGGCCACTGAAGCTTTCTTT	CSVGQATEAFF
.	TRBV6-5	TRBJ2-1	.	TGTGCCAGCAGCCAAAACGGGCAGCCCTACAATGAGCAGTTCTTC	CASSQNGQPYNEQFF
TRBD2	TRBV11-2	TRBJ2-1	.	TGTGCCAGCAGCTTACAAGGGACTAGAGATGAGCAGTTCTTC	CASSLQGTRDEQFF
.	TRBV27	TRBJ1-5	.	TGTGCCAGCAGTCCCAATCACGGGACATTCAATCAGCCCCAGCATTTT	CASSPNHGTFNQPQHF
TRBD2	TRBV11-3	TRBJ2-7	.	TGTGCCAGCAGCTTAAGCGGGGGTTACGAGCAGTACTTC	CASSLSGGYEQYF
.	TRBV29-1	TRBJ2-4	.	TGCAGCGTTGAGGCCCAAGCCAAAAACATTCAGTACTTC	CSVEAQAKNIQYF
TRBD1	TRBV28	TRBJ2-7	.	TGTGCCACCACGGACAGGTACGAGCAGTACTTC	CATTDRYEQYF
TRBD2	TRBV6-1	TRBJ2-1	.	TGTGCCAGCACCCGGGGACTAGCTGTTCAGGGTGAGCAGTTCTTC	CASTRGLAVQGEQFF
.	TRBV19	TRBJ2-1	.	TGTGCCAGTAGTATAGGGGCAGAGCAGTTCTTC	CASSIGAEQFF
.	TRBV4-1	TRBJ1-2	.	TGCGCCAGCAGCCAAGATTCATCGGGCAGGGTGGGTGGCTACACCTTC	CASSQDSSGRVGGYTF
.	TRBV2	TRBJ2-2	.	TGTGCCAGCGGGGTCGACCGGCCCTACACCGGGGAGCTGTTTTTT	CASGVDRPYTGELFF
.	TRBV28	TRBJ1-2	.	TGTGCCAGCATTTCATCAGGGCCCTATGGCTACACCTTC	CASISSGPYGYTF
.	TRBV10-1	TRBJ2-3	.	TGCGCCAGCAGTGACGGCGGGACGGGAGATACGCAGTATTTT	CASSDGGTGDTQYF